The 17 T cell receptor beta chains listed next were all sequenced from one sample in a study of T cells in Graves' hyperthyroidism and ophthalmopathy. There were TCR beta CDR3 regions amplified from RNA transcripts. First-round RT-PCR with HTBI primers amplified the TCR CDR3 region. TCRdb re-called the multiplex PCR reads with MiXCR, one entry per CDR3 protein. The sample lists approximately 700,000 distinct CDR3 sequences, 16% occurring once. Sequencing was performed on blood. These receptors were collected from a young man with Graves' hyperthyroidism.

The gene calls are TRBV24-1 and TRBJ2-1; 7 nucleotides match TRBD1. Looked up from germline, CDR1 is KGHDR and CDR2 is SFDVKD. After removal of 4 bases from V and 2 bases from J, the junction contained 4 bases not matched to a gene. The CDR3 loop spans 15 amino acids. In DNA, the CDR3 is TGTGCCACCAGTGAGTCGGACAGGCCCTACAATGAGCAGTTCTTC. Translation: CATSESDRPYNEQFF.

This clonotype was found many times. This chain joins TRBV7-3 and TRBJ2-7, with D maybe TRBD2 (6 bases). Germline V lookup: CDR1 SGHTA, CDR2 FQGTGA. V lost 5 bases and J lost 3, with 11 bases in between. The CDR3 loop spans 13 amino acids. The CDR3, as DNA: TGTGCCAGCAGCCGGGGGTCTGACTACGAGCAGTACTTC. This encodes CASSRGSDYEQYF.

In DNA, the CDR3 is TGCGCCAGCAGAAAAAAGCGGGAGGCTTTCAGCGAGCAGTTCTTC. Translation: CASRKKREAFSEQFF. The chain employs TRBV10-1 and TRBJ2-1, with TRBD2 matching 9 bases. This CDR3 region has 15 residues. V shed 6 bases and J 10 bases; nucleotides not matched to a gene: 13. The germline gives CDR1 WNHNN, CDR2 SYGVQD (reference sequence).

This sequence joins TRBV9 and TRBJ2-3; 15 nucleotides align to TRBD2. The J segment lost 5 bases and the V segment lost 3 bases, leaving 4 bases of the junction unmatched. Germline loops: CDR1 SGDLS, CDR2 YYNGEE. CDR3 length: 16 amino acids. The CDR3 DNA is TGTGCCAGCAGCGAGGGACTAGCGGGAGGTTTAGATACGCAGTATTTT. Residues: CASSEGLAGGLDTQYF. Drawing the rest from reference TRBV9 and TRBJ2-3, the complete variable domain is DSGVTQTPKHLITATGQRVTLRCSPRSGDLSVYWYQQSLDQGLQFLIQYYNGEERAKGNILERFSAQQFPDLHSELNLSSLELGDSALYFCASSEGLAGGLDTQYFGPGTRLTVL.

The DNA of the CDR3 is TGTGCCAGCAGCTTAGGCGTGGCTCCTGGTGAAGCTTTCTTT. Protein: CASSLGVAPGEAFF. V usage is TRBV7-9 and J usage is TRBJ1-1, with D uncertain. CDR1 is SEHNR, CDR2 FQNEAQ, per germline (reference sequence). The length of the CDR3 is 14 residues. Trimming removed 1 base from V and 7 bases from J, with 13 bases in between.

This clonotype was counted between two and nine times. At one boundary the junction diverges from the germline segment, which might be a read error. The V call is TRBV5-1, the J call TRBJ1-4; D remains ambiguous. Germline V gene sequence: CDR1 SGHRS, CDR2 YFSETQ. CDR3 length: 15 amino acids. The CDR3 loop is CASSSDGATNEKLFF. The CDR3 DNA reads TGTGCCAGCAGTTCGGACGGCGCAACTAATGAAAAACTGTTTTTT.

The gene calls are TRBV15 and TRBJ2-7; 10 positions match TRBD2. Germline loops: CDR1 LNHNV, CDR2 YYDKDF (reference sequence). The V gene end was trimmed by 6 bases and the J gene end by 3 bases; junction bases not matched to a gene: 11. This CDR3 region has 16 residues. The CDR3 loop reads CATRKREGLRRYEQYF. Written as DNA, the CDR3 is TGTGCCACCAGGAAGCGGGAGGGCCTCAGACGCTACGAGCAGTACTTC.

This chain connects TRBV30 to TRBJ1-5; D not resolved. V was trimmed by 0 bases and J by 4 bases, leaving 7 bases between them. CDR1 is GTSNPN, CDR2 SVGIG, per germline (reference sequence). This CDR3 region has 13 residues. CDR3: CAWSVTTNQPQHF. In nucleotides, the CDR3 is TGTGCCTGGAGTGTGACAACTAATCAGCCCCAGCATTTT. Combining the CDR3 with reference TRBV30 and TRBJ1-5 gives the whole variable domain SQTIHQWPATLVQPVGSPLSLECTVEGTSNPNLYWYRQAAGRGLQLLFYSVGIGQISSEVPQNLSASRPQDRQFILSSKKLLLSDSGFYLCAWSVTTNQPQHFGDGTRLSIL.

This clonotype has ten or more counts. The CDR3 loop is CASSHPGLSYEQYF. For the CDR3, the DNA is TGTGCCAGCAGCCATCCGGGGCTCTCATACGAGCAGTACTTC. This chain links TRBV7-9 with TRBJ2-7; either TRBD1 or TRBD2 may supply D (5 bases each). The V gene's germline CDR1 is SEHNR and CDR2 FQNEAQ (reference sequence). CDR3 length equals 14 residues. V was shortened by 5 bases and J by 4 bases, with 15 bases between the two germline ends.

Only a few counts were recorded for this clonotype. V is TRBV6-1 and J is TRBJ1-1; weak D call: TRBD1 (5 bases). The CDR3 runs to 15 residues. Trimming shortened V by 7 bases and J by 0 bases, and 15 bases separated the two germline ends. Germline V gene sequence: CDR1 MNHNS, CDR2 SASEGT. The CDR3 DNA sequence: TGTGCCAGCACCCCACCCCGGGGGTTGAACACTGAAGCTTTCTTT. Translating gives CASTPPRGLNTEAFF.

This clonotype was counted at least ten times. The V gene is TRBV28, the J gene TRBJ2-7; 8 bases line up with TRBD1. Germline trimming cut 4 bases from V and 5 bases from J; bases unmatched to any gene: 1. The length of the CDR3 is 12 residues. CDR1 MDHEN and CDR2 SYDVKM come from the germline V gene. The CDR3 protein is CASSSQGDEQYF. Here the CDR3 DNA reads TGTGCCAGCAGTTCACAGGGGGACGAGCAGTACTTC.

This clonotype was counted only a few times. The chain recombines TRBV12-3 or TRBV12-4 with TRBJ1-3; D gene unclear. CDR3 size: 14 residues. V gave up 4 bases and J gave up 0 bases, with 7 bases separating them. CDR3 region: CASSSQLSGNTIYF. CDR3 nucleotide sequence: TGTGCCAGCAGTTCACAGCTCTCTGGAAACACCATATATTTT.

This clonotype was seen many times. This rearrangement joins TRBV2 to TRBJ2-1; the D gene could be TRBD1 or TRBD2 (5 bases each). Trimming removed 5 bases from V and 2 bases from J, with 16 bases in between. The CDR3 has 16 residues. The germline gives CDR1 SNHLY, CDR2 FYNNEI. This CDR3 reads CASSFRTGPTYNEQFF. The CDR3, as DNA: TGTGCCAGCAGTTTCCGGACGGGGCCGACCTACAATGAGCAGTTCTTC.

This clonotype has only a few counts. V and J are TRBV11-2 and TRBJ2-1; 10 bases agree with TRBD2. With V trimmed by 4 bases and J by 6 bases, 9 bases remained unmatched. Germline V gene sequence: CDR1 SGHAT, CDR2 FQNNGV. The CDR3 extends over 16 amino acids. The CDR3 region is CASSSRTSGGVNEQFF. CDR3 nucleotide sequence: TGTGCCAGCAGCTCGCGGACTAGCGGAGGGGTCAATGAGCAGTTCTTC.

In its sample, this clonotype was seen many times. This CDR3 is CASSPAEETQYF. In nucleotides, the CDR3 is TGTGCCAGCAGCCCAGCGGAAGAGACCCAGTACTTC. V and J are TRBV6-2 or TRBV6-3 and TRBJ2-5, with D perhaps TRBD2 (5 bases). CDR1 and CDR2 from the germline V gene are MNHEY and SVGEGT. V lost 6 bases to trimming and J lost 3 bases, with 8 bases between them. The CDR3 runs 12 residues.

This clonotype was detected ten times or more. This chain links TRBV12-3 or TRBV12-4 with TRBJ2-1, with 8 bases that match TRBD1. V gave up 6 bases and J gave up 7 bases; unmatched junction bases: 5. The CDR3 covers 13 residues. CDR3 coding DNA: TGTGCCAGCAGCTCCGGACAGGGTAATGAGCAGTTCTTC. Amino acid sequence: CASSSGQGNEQFF.

The rearrangement uses TRBV19 and TRBJ1-1, with 10 bases lining up with TRBD1. The trim removed 6 bases at V and 6 bases at J, leaving 7 bases unmatched. CDR1 and CDR2 (germline): LNHDA, SQIVND (reference sequence). This CDR3 spans 14 amino acids. In nucleotides, the CDR3 is TGTGCCAGTAGATTTGCCGGGACAGGGGCTGAAGCTTTCTTT. This codes for CASRFAGTGAEAFF.